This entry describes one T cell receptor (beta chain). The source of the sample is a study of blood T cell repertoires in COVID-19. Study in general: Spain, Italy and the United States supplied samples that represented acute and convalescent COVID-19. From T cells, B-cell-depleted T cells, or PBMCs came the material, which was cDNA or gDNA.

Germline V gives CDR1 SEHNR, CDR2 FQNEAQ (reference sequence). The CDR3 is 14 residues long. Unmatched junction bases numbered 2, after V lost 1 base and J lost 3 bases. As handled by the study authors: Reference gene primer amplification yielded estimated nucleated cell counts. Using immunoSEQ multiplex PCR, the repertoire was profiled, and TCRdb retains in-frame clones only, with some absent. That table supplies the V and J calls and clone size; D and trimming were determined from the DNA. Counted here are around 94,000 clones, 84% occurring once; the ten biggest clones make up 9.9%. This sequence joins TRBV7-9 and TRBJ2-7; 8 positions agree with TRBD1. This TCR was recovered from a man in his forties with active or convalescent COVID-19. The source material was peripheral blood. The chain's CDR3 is CASSLVDRGYEQYF. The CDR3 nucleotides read TGTGCCAGCAGCTTAGTTGACAGGGGCTACGAGCAGTACTTC.